This record concerns one TCR beta chain sequence. Each donor was a healthy Caucasian individual from Russia, aged roughly 6 to 95. The sample, roughly 9.5 milliliters of peripheral blood, was drawn from each donor. This sample stems from a study of blood T cells in healthy people across ages. It was with a sample-barcoded 5' primer and a J-beta primer mix that a second PCR of roughly 6 to 11 cycles was run. TCRdb ran MiXCR on the 5' RACE reads and lists one entry per CDR3 protein. The data hold around 820,000 distinct CDR3 sequences, with 25% observed a single time. Separately, the same data were catalogued under a study of T cells of mothers and their children.

This TCR came from a boy aged 5-17 years in good health. Sequences were obtained from blood.

The CDR3 sequence: CASSYGRLPSTDTQYF. As DNA, the CDR3 is TGTGCCAGCAGTTACGGGCGGCTCCCTAGCACAGATACGCAGTATTTT. V gene TRBV6-6 combines with J gene TRBJ2-3; D gene ambiguous. Germline loops: CDR1 MNHNY, CDR2 SVGAGI (reference sequence). The CDR3 runs 16 residues. The ends were cut back, 2 bases at V and 0 bases at J, with 12 bases in the middle.